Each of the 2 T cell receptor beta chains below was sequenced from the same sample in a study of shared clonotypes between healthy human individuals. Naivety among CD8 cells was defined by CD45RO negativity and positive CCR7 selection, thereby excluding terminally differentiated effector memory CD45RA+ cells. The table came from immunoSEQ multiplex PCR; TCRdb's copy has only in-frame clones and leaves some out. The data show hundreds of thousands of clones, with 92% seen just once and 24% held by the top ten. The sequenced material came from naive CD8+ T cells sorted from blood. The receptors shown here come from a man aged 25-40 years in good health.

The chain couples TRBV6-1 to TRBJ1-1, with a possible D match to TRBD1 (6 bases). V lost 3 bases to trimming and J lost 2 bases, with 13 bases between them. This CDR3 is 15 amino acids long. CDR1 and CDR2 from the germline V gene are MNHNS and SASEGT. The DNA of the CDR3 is TGTGCCAGCAGTGAGAGGTGGACAGTAAACACTGAAGCTTTCTTT. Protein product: CASSERWTVNTEAFF.

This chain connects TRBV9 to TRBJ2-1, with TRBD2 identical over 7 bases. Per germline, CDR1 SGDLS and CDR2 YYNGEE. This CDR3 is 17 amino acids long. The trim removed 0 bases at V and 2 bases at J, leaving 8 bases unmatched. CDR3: CASSVAPASGPYNEQFF. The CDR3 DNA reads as TGTGCCAGCAGCGTAGCTCCCGCTAGCGGACCCTACAATGAGCAGTTCTTC.